The 2 T cell receptor beta chains below were found in one sample sequenced in a study of breast tumors, draining lymph nodes, adjacent tissues. Each CDR3 protein gets one entry after TCRdb re-called the multiplex PCR reads with MiXCR. The data contain under 300,000 distinct CDR3 sequences, under 40% of them seen just once; the ten biggest clones take up under 4.5%. The lymph nodes were axillary draining lymph nodes from breast cancer patients. The sample taken for sequencing was axillary lymph node tissue. These receptors all stem from a female donor with breast cancer. Some clones in this sample may be carry-over from other donors' samples.

J is TRBJ2-1 and V is TRBV24-1, with 13 bases lining up with TRBD2. Losses at the gene ends were 9 bases for V and 6 bases for J; bases not matched to a gene: 4. The CDR3 runs 14 residues. Germline CDR1 is KGHDR and CDR2 is SFDVKD. The CDR3 nucleotides are TGTGCCACCGCCCGGACTAGCGGGGGCAATGAGCAGTTCTTC. It is translated as CATARTSGGNEQFF.

This clonotype has at least ten counts. V gene TRBV7-2 combines with J gene TRBJ2-1, with 14 bases that match TRBD2. There are 15 residues in the CDR3. V dropped 10 bases and J dropped 2; count of bases not matched to a gene: 4. CDR1 is SGHTA and CDR2 is FQGNSA in the germline V gene. CDR3 amino acids: CATATSGGAYNEQFF. CDR3 DNA sequence: TGTGCCACAGCGACTAGCGGGGGGGCCTACAATGAGCAGTTCTTC.